Listed below are T cell receptor beta chains from one sample, sequenced in a study of vaccination effects on CD4 cells after COVID-19. TCRdb's copy holds only in-frame clones and misses some; the assay was immunoSEQ multiplex PCR. Among over 50,000 clones listed, less than 80% were seen once. The antigens of these receptors remain unknown. The specimen comprised CD4+ T cells from PBMCs cultured with HCoV-229E spike peptides, sampled after COVID-19 vaccination. The receptors stem from a human donor who received a COVID-19 vaccine. The conserved cysteine and the conserved F or W are not part of the CDR3 here. Clone size is stated in some rows and not others, as once, few, many or a class when expanded.

v_call: TRBV14; clone_size: .; j_call: TRBJ1-1; cdr3_aa: ASSQDLGQLNTEAF
v_call: TRBV24-1; clone_size: .; j_call: TRBJ2-3; cdr3_aa: ATSDPSSLNTQENLTDTQY
v_call: TRBV7-9; clone_size: .; j_call: TRBJ1-1; cdr3_aa: ASSLVGTGKAF
v_call: TRBV19; clone_size: .; j_call: TRBJ2-1; cdr3_aa: ASSPTTSGGVNEQF
v_call: TRBV19; clone_size: .; j_call: TRBJ2-3; cdr3_aa: ASSDRGGSTDTQY
v_call: TRBV7-3; clone_size: .; j_call: TRBJ2-3; cdr3_aa: ASSLMGPGRGTDTQY
v_call: TRBV19; clone_size: few; j_call: TRBJ1-5; cdr3_aa: ASSIVPVGVSNQPQH
v_call: TRBV6-6; clone_size: .; j_call: TRBJ2-1; cdr3_aa: ASSIRTSGGNNEQF
v_call: TRBV4-3; clone_size: .; j_call: TRBJ1-1; cdr3_aa: ASSLPTGTAF
v_call: TRBV29-1; clone_size: .; j_call: TRBJ1-5; cdr3_aa: SVVWGAGDQPQH
v_call: TRBV24-1; clone_size: .; j_call: TRBJ1-2; cdr3_aa: ATSEDINYGYT
v_call: TRBV5-1; clone_size: .; j_call: TRBJ2-3; cdr3_aa: ASSLAPVTDTQY
v_call: TRBV29-1; clone_size: few; j_call: TRBJ2-5; cdr3_aa: SLVAGGYETQY
v_call: TRBV19; clone_size: .; j_call: TRBJ1-2; cdr3_aa: ASKSAAPYGYT
v_call: TRBV7-8; clone_size: .; j_call: TRBJ2-2; cdr3_aa: ASSLGSSTNTGELF
v_call: TRBV19; clone_size: .; j_call: TRBJ1-1; cdr3_aa: ASSIDGGRASTEAF
v_call: TRBV5-6; clone_size: few; j_call: TRBJ1-3; cdr3_aa: ASKSRGFGNTIY
v_call: TRBV21-1; clone_size: .; j_call: TRBJ2-6; cdr3_aa: ASSKEGGTGANVLT
v_call: TRBV9; clone_size: .; j_call: TRBJ2-5; cdr3_aa: ASSAGQYQETQY
v_call: TRBV5-6; clone_size: few; j_call: TRBJ1-5; cdr3_aa: ASSATGQGVNQPQH
v_call: TRBV19; clone_size: .; j_call: TRBJ2-3; cdr3_aa: ASRAGGYNPKSTDTQY
v_call: TRBV4-3; clone_size: .; j_call: TRBJ1-4; cdr3_aa: ASSLEGQGEKLF
v_call: TRBV18; clone_size: .; j_call: TRBJ2-5; cdr3_aa: ASSPGTGRKDQETQY